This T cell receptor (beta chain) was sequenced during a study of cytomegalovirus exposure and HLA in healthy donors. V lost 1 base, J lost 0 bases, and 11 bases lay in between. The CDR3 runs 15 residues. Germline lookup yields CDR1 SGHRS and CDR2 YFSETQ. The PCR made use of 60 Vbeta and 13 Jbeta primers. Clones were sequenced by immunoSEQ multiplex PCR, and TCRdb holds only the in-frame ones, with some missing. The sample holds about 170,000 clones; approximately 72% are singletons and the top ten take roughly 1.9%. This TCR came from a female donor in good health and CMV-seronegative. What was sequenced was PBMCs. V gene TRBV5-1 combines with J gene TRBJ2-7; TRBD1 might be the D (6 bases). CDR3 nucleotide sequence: TGCGCCAGCAGCTTGTTAGCAGGGGACTCCTACGAGCAGTACTTC. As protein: CASSLLAGDSYEQYF.